These T cell receptor beta chains were read from a single sample in a study of cytomegalovirus exposure and HLA in healthy donors. Clones were sequenced by immunoSEQ multiplex PCR, and TCRdb holds only the in-frame ones, with some missing. Of 110,000 to 150,000 clones listed, 70% are singletons. Material for sequencing was PBMCs. These receptors all stem from a woman aged 60 to 75 in good health and CMV-seropositive. CDR3s include the opening cysteine and the closing phenylalanine or tryptophan. The order of the fields is D gene, V gene, J gene, clone size, CDR3 DNA, CDR3 protein. The D gene is left open where the match is weak. Not all rows give a size; the values are once, few, many and, for expanded clones, a class.

D: NA; V: TRBV2; J: TRBJ2-1; size: few; DNA: TGTGCCAGCAGTGGTCTCCTATACAATGAGCAGTTCTTC; CDR3: CASSGLLYNEQFF
D: TRBD2; V: TRBV7-3; J: TRBJ2-2; size: NA; DNA: TGTGCCAGCAGCCCGAATAGCGGGAGTAGCACCGGGGAGCTGTTTTTT; CDR3: CASSPNSGSSTGELFF
D: NA; V: TRBV5-1; J: TRBJ1-2; size: few; DNA: TGCGCCAGCAGCTCGACAGTCTATGGCTACACCTTC; CDR3: CASSSTVYGYTF
D: NA; V: TRBV6-6; J: TRBJ2-5; size: NA; DNA: TGTGCCAGCACTAAGGGGGCGGGGGGAGAGACCCAGTACTTC; CDR3: CASTKGAGGETQYF
D: NA; V: TRBV7-9; J: TRBJ1-4; size: NA; DNA: TGTGCCAGCAGCTCCTCGCCGGAGGGCGGCAATGAAAAACTGTTTTTT; CDR3: CASSSSPEGGNEKLFF
D: TRBD1; V: TRBV6-1; J: TRBJ1-5; size: NA; DNA: TGTGCCAGCCTCGACAGGGCCCGCTTCAACCAGCCCCAGCATTTT; CDR3: CASLDRARFNQPQHF
D: NA; V: TRBV10-2; J: TRBJ2-1; size: NA; DNA: TGCGCCAGCAGGCGGGTTGAAGGTTCCTACAATGAGCAGTTCTTC; CDR3: CASRRVEGSYNEQFF
D: NA; V: TRBV18; J: TRBJ2-1; size: NA; DNA: TGTGCCAGCTCACGGGATGAGGGAGATGAGCAGTTCTTC; CDR3: CASSRDEGDEQFF
D: NA; V: TRBV10-3; J: TRBJ1-2; size: NA; DNA: TGTGCCATCAGGACCGGGGACTATGGCTACACCTTC; CDR3: CAIRTGDYGYTF
D: TRBD2; V: TRBV5-8; J: TRBJ2-1; size: medium-sized; DNA: TGTGCCAGCAGCTTGGCCGCTGCGGGAGGGCCCCTCAATGAGCAGTTCTTC; CDR3: CASSLAAAGGPLNEQFF
D: TRBD2; V: TRBV7-8; J: TRBJ2-3; size: NA; DNA: TGTGCCAGCAGAATTAGCGGGAGGGTTGCCCGAGGAGATACGCAGTATTTT; CDR3: CASRISGRVARGDTQYF
D: NA; V: TRBV28; J: TRBJ1-4; size: few; DNA: TGTGCCAGCAGTCCCATTAGTCCGGGTAATGAAAAACTGTTTTTT; CDR3: CASSPISPGNEKLFF
D: TRBD2; V: TRBV6-5; J: TRBJ2-7; size: NA; DNA: TGTGCCAGCAGTTACGGGAGGGGATACGAGCAGTACTTC; CDR3: CASSYGRGYEQYF
D: NA; V: TRBV6-5; J: TRBJ2-5; size: NA; DNA: TGTGCCAGCAGTTACTCGAGAGGCGAGACCCAGTACTTC; CDR3: CASSYSRGETQYF
D: NA; V: TRBV20-1; J: TRBJ1-2; size: few; DNA: TGCAGTGCTACAGGGCAGGGCTACACCTTC; CDR3: CSATGQGYTF
D: NA; V: TRBV5-4; J: TRBJ2-7; size: NA; DNA: TGTGCCAGCAGCGGAGCGGGCGTCCCCTACGAGCAGTACTTC; CDR3: CASSGAGVPYEQYF
D: NA; V: TRBV6-6; J: TRBJ1-1; size: NA; DNA: TGTGCCAGCAGTTCCCGGGTGAACACTGAAGCTTTCTTT; CDR3: CASSSRVNTEAFF
D: NA; V: TRBV5-6; J: TRBJ2-1; size: NA; DNA: TGTGCCAGCAGCTTGGGCCCGGGTTCCTACAATGAGCAGTTCTTC; CDR3: CASSLGPGSYNEQFF
D: TRBD1; V: TRBV6-5; J: TRBJ2-7; size: NA; DNA: TGTGCCAGCAGGCGCCGGGACAGGGGCGAGCAGTACTTC; CDR3: CASRRRDRGEQYF
D: TRBD1; V: TRBV7-2; J: TRBJ1-1; size: few; DNA: TGTGCCAGCAGCCGGGACAGCCTGAACACTGAAGCTTTCTTT; CDR3: CASSRDSLNTEAFF
D: NA; V: TRBV5-6; J: TRBJ2-5; size: NA; DNA: TGTGCCAGCAGCGCGTGGTACCAAGAGACCCAGTACTTC; CDR3: CASSAWYQETQYF
D: NA; V: TRBV5-1; J: TRBJ2-1; size: NA; DNA: TGCGCCAGCACTCCTGAACCCACCTACTACAATGAGCAGTTCTTC; CDR3: CASTPEPTYYNEQFF
D: NA; V: TRBV5-6; J: TRBJ1-1; size: few; DNA: TGTGCCAGCAGTCCTCTTACCCTCAGGACTGAAGCTTTCTTT; CDR3: CASSPLTLRTEAFF
D: TRBD1; V: TRBV28; J: TRBJ1-2; size: few; DNA: TGTGCCAGCAGGACAGGGGGCTCATCAGACTATGGCTACACCTTC; CDR3: CASRTGGSSDYGYTF
D: NA; V: TRBV10-3; J: TRBJ2-2; size: NA; DNA: TGTGCCATCCCCGGCGGGACAGCGAACACCGGGGAGCTGTTTTTT; CDR3: CAIPGGTANTGELFF
D: TRBD1; V: TRBV14; J: TRBJ2-7; size: NA; DNA: TGTGCCAGCGGACAGGGTAACTCCTACGAGCAGTACTTC; CDR3: CASGQGNSYEQYF
D: NA; V: TRBV28; J: TRBJ1-3; size: NA; DNA: TGTGCCAGCATTGACAGAAGCTCTGGAAACACCATATATTTT; CDR3: CASIDRSSGNTIYF
D: TRBD2; V: TRBV5-4; J: TRBJ2-1; size: few; DNA: TGTGCCAGCAGCCCGGGACTAGCGCAATCCTACAATGAGCAGTTCTTC; CDR3: CASSPGLAQSYNEQFF
D: NA; V: TRBV20-1; J: TRBJ1-1; size: NA; DNA: TGCAGTGCTCGACGGGGAGAAGCTTTCTTT; CDR3: CSARRGEAFF
D: TRBD1; V: TRBV7-9; J: TRBJ1-3; size: NA; DNA: TGTGCCAGCAGCTCAGACAGGGGCCTTGGAAACACCATATATTTT; CDR3: CASSSDRGLGNTIYF
D: NA; V: TRBV6-5; J: TRBJ1-6; size: NA; DNA: TGTGCCAGCAGGACAGGCTCGGGGAATTCACCCCTCCACTTT; CDR3: CASRTGSGNSPLHF
D: NA; V: TRBV28; J: TRBJ2-7; size: NA; DNA: TGTGCCAGCAGTCCCCTCGTCGAGCAGTACTTC; CDR3: CASSPLVEQYF
D: NA; V: TRBV5-8; J: TRBJ2-1; size: few; DNA: TGTGCCAGCAGCTTGGCCGTTAAAACCTACAATGAGCAGTTCTTC; CDR3: CASSLAVKTYNEQFF
D: NA; V: TRBV2; J: TRBJ1-2; size: few; DNA: TGTGCCAGCAGTGGTCCCAGGGGTGGCTACACCTTC; CDR3: CASSGPRGGYTF
D: NA; V: TRBV28; J: TRBJ2-7; size: NA; DNA: TGTGCCAGCACCCTCGGTGGGACAACTGGCTCCTACGAGCAGTACTTC; CDR3: CASTLGGTTGSYEQYF
D: TRBD1; V: TRBV7-2; J: TRBJ1-2; size: NA; DNA: TGTGCCAGCAGCTTATCGGGACAGAACTATGGCTACACCTTC; CDR3: CASSLSGQNYGYTF
D: NA; V: TRBV18; J: TRBJ1-2; size: NA; DNA: TGTGCCAGCTCACCAGGTGGACGAGGGAGCTATGGCTACACCTTC; CDR3: CASSPGGRGSYGYTF
D: NA; V: TRBV11-2; J: TRBJ1-2; size: NA; DNA: TGTGCCAGCAGCTTAGGGCTGAACTATGGCTACACCTTC; CDR3: CASSLGLNYGYTF
D: NA; V: TRBV5-1; J: TRBJ2-6; size: few; DNA: TGCGCCAGCAGCTTGGAACAGCTCAACCCAACCAACGTCCTGACTTTC; CDR3: CASSLEQLNPTNVLTF
D: TRBD2; V: TRBV7-6; J: TRBJ2-1; size: NA; DNA: TGTGCCAGCAGCAAGCGACTAGCGGGAGAGGGTAATGAGCAGTTCTTC; CDR3: CASSKRLAGEGNEQFF
D: NA; V: TRBV6-5; J: TRBJ1-1; size: many; DNA: TGTGCCAGCAGTTACTCCACGGACACTGAAGCTTTCTTT; CDR3: CASSYSTDTEAFF
D: TRBD2; V: TRBV29-1; J: TRBJ2-5; size: NA; DNA: TGCAGCGTTGAAGCCCGGGGGGTCCGCGAGACCCAGTACTTC; CDR3: CSVEARGVRETQYF
D: TRBD1; V: TRBV28; J: TRBJ2-5; size: NA; DNA: TGTGCCAGCAGTGGGGACAGGGGGAGGGAGACCCAGTACTTC; CDR3: CASSGDRGRETQYF
D: NA; V: TRBV28; J: TRBJ2-3; size: NA; DNA: TGTGCCAGCAGTTTAGTCTCAGGGTTCAAGGGAGATACGCAGTATTTT; CDR3: CASSLVSGFKGDTQYF
D: TRBD2; V: TRBV4-1; J: TRBJ2-3; size: NA; DNA: TGCGCCAGCAGCCAAGATCAGGGCGGGGGATCGGATACGCAGTATTTT; CDR3: CASSQDQGGGSDTQYF
D: NA; V: TRBV4-1; J: TRBJ1-1; size: NA; DNA: TGCGCCAGCAGCCAAGATTCCGGCACTGAAGCTTTCTTT; CDR3: CASSQDSGTEAFF
D: NA; V: TRBV5-4; J: TRBJ2-2; size: NA; DNA: TGTGCCAGCAGCTCCAGGGTTAACACCGGGGAGCTGTTTTTT; CDR3: CASSSRVNTGELFF
D: TRBD1; V: TRBV30; J: TRBJ1-3; size: few; DNA: TGTGCCTGGAAGTGGGACAGCGGAAACACCATATATTTT; CDR3: CAWKWDSGNTIYF
D: TRBD2; V: TRBV30; J: TRBJ2-5; size: NA; DNA: TGTGCCTGGAGTCCATCCTTTAGGACTAGCGATCAAGAGACCCAGTACTTC; CDR3: CAWSPSFRTSDQETQYF
D: TRBD2; V: TRBV10-1; J: TRBJ2-3; size: NA; DNA: TGCGCCAGCAGGCTAGCGGGCAGCACAGATACGCAGTATTTT; CDR3: CASRLAGSTDTQYF
D: NA; V: TRBV5-1; J: TRBJ2-3; size: NA; DNA: TGCGCCAGCAGCACGACGACAGGTTCCACAGATACGCAGTATTTT; CDR3: CASSTTTGSTDTQYF
D: NA; V: TRBV5-4; J: TRBJ1-1; size: NA; DNA: TGTGCCAGCAGCTTGGATGTCTCGGGAAAAGGAACTGAAGCTTTCTTT; CDR3: CASSLDVSGKGTEAFF
D: TRBD1; V: TRBV6-6; J: TRBJ1-4; size: NA; DNA: TGTGCCAGCAGAAGATCCGGACAGGGCCTTAATGAAAAACTGTTTTTT; CDR3: CASRRSGQGLNEKLFF
D: NA; V: TRBV29-1; J: TRBJ2-4; size: NA; DNA: TGCAGCGTTGTGGGGGAGGTGGGAGCCAAAAACATTCAGTACTTC; CDR3: CSVVGEVGAKNIQYF
D: NA; V: TRBV6-1; J: TRBJ2-5; size: NA; DNA: TGTGCCAGCAGCGGACAGACGGAGACCCAGTACTTC; CDR3: CASSGQTETQYF
D: NA; V: TRBV5-4; J: TRBJ2-6; size: NA; DNA: TGTGCCAGCAGCCGTTCCTCTGGGGCCAACGTCCTGACTTTC; CDR3: CASSRSSGANVLTF
D: TRBD1; V: TRBV2; J: TRBJ1-3; size: NA; DNA: TGTGCCAGCAGTGAACAGGGGGCGAGGGGAAACACCATATATTTT; CDR3: CASSEQGARGNTIYF
D: NA; V: TRBV2; J: TRBJ2-3; size: NA; DNA: TGTGCCAGCTCCCTGGAGGGCACCACAGATACGCAGTATTTT; CDR3: CASSLEGTTDTQYF
D: NA; V: TRBV30; J: TRBJ2-5; size: NA; DNA: TGTGCCTGGAGTGAACTCCTGGAGACCCAGTACTTC; CDR3: CAWSELLETQYF
D: TRBD1; V: TRBV9; J: TRBJ2-7; size: NA; DNA: TGTGCCAGCAGCGGTGGGACAGCCGCTTCCTACGAGCAGTACTTC; CDR3: CASSGGTAASYEQYF